A selection of T cell receptor beta chains follows, all from one sample in a study of early T cells in non-severe SARS-CoV-2 infection. TCRdb ran MiXCR on the 5' RACE reads and lists one entry per CDR3 protein. The sample consists of under 75,000 distinct CDR3 sequences, less than 15% of them appearing once. The sequenced material came from whole blood. The receptors here all came from an adult who was a healthcare worker with PCR-confirmed SARS-CoV-2 infection or an uninfected control (not recorded which). The CDR3 runs from the conserved cysteine through the conserved F or W. D genes are given only for firm matches. Where a row states a size, it is once, few, many or the class of an expanded clone; other rows omit it.

d_gene: TRBD1; j_gene: TRBJ2-7; abundance: few; v_gene: TRBV10-3; CDR3aa: CAISLDRGYEQYF; CDR3nt: TGTGCCATCAGTCTGGACAGGGGGTACGAGCAGTACTTC
d_gene: TRBD1; j_gene: TRBJ2-7; abundance: few; v_gene: TRBV20-1; CDR3aa: CSARATGGGTREQYF; CDR3nt: TGCAGTGCTAGAGCGACAGGGGGTGGTACGCGGGAGCAGTACTTC
d_gene: TRBD2; j_gene: TRBJ2-3; abundance: many; v_gene: TRBV9; CDR3aa: CASSAQAGGRTDTQYF; CDR3nt: TGTGCCAGCAGCGCGCAAGCGGGAGGTCGCACAGATACGCAGTATTTT
d_gene: TRBD2; j_gene: TRBJ2-1; abundance: NA; v_gene: TRBV5-1; CDR3aa: CASSSPGLAVNEQFF; CDR3nt: TGCGCCAGCAGCTCTCCGGGACTAGCGGTTAATGAGCAGTTCTTC
d_gene: NA; j_gene: TRBJ2-1; abundance: NA; v_gene: TRBV5-1; CDR3aa: CASSLAPGLAYNEQFF; CDR3nt: TGCGCCAGCAGCTTGGCCCCGGGATTAGCCTACAATGAGCAGTTCTTC
d_gene: NA; j_gene: TRBJ1-5; abundance: many; v_gene: TRBV12-3/TRBV12-4; CDR3aa: CASSLEASGVGQPQHF; CDR3nt: TGTGCCAGCAGTTTAGAGGCTTCCGGGGTTGGTCAGCCCCAGCATTTT
d_gene: TRBD1; j_gene: TRBJ2-7; abundance: NA; v_gene: TRBV20-1; CDR3aa: CSAHGQGNYEQYF; CDR3nt: TGCAGTGCTCATGGACAGGGAAACTACGAGCAGTACTTC
d_gene: NA; j_gene: TRBJ1-1; abundance: many; v_gene: TRBV4-3; CDR3aa: CASRKGFLTEAFF; CDR3nt: TGCGCCAGCAGAAAGGGGTTCCTCACTGAAGCTTTCTTT
d_gene: NA; j_gene: TRBJ2-4; abundance: NA; v_gene: TRBV28; CDR3aa: CASSPPRGGNYF; CDR3nt: TGTGCCAGCAGCCCCCCCCGAGGGGGAAATTACTTC
d_gene: NA; j_gene: TRBJ2-7; abundance: few; v_gene: TRBV5-1; CDR3aa: CASSLGPVMYEQYF; CDR3nt: TGCGCCAGCAGCTTGGGTCCAGTGATGTACGAGCAGTACTTC
d_gene: NA; j_gene: TRBJ2-1; abundance: NA; v_gene: TRBV12-3/TRBV12-4; CDR3aa: CASSPGLARGANEQFF; CDR3nt: TGTGCCAGCAGCCCGGGACTGGCGCGAGGGGCCAATGAGCAGTTCTTC
d_gene: TRBD2; j_gene: TRBJ2-3; abundance: NA; v_gene: TRBV3-1; CDR3aa: CASSQDSAGGSADTQYF; CDR3nt: TGTGCCAGCAGCCAAGATTCCGCGGGAGGGTCTGCAGATACGCAGTATTTT
d_gene: NA; j_gene: TRBJ1-6; abundance: many; v_gene: TRBV5-5; CDR3aa: CASSLSVNSPLHF; CDR3nt: TGTGCCAGCAGCTTGTCAGTTAATTCACCCCTCCACTTT
d_gene: TRBD2; j_gene: TRBJ2-3; abundance: NA; v_gene: TRBV5-4; CDR3aa: CANSKSGSSDTQYF; CDR3nt: TGTGCCAACAGCAAGAGCGGGAGCTCAGATACGCAGTATTTT
d_gene: TRBD1; j_gene: TRBJ2-3; abundance: many; v_gene: TRBV5-1; CDR3aa: CASGYLRQGITDTQYF; CDR3nt: TGCGCCAGCGGCTACCTTCGACAGGGGATCACAGATACGCAGTATTTT
d_gene: TRBD1; j_gene: TRBJ2-3; abundance: NA; v_gene: TRBV7-9; CDR3aa: CASSYGDRGSPDTQYF; CDR3nt: TGTGCCAGCAGCTATGGTGACAGGGGATCCCCAGATACGCAGTATTTT
d_gene: TRBD2; j_gene: TRBJ2-5; abundance: many; v_gene: TRBV29-1; CDR3aa: CSVAALAGETQYF; CDR3nt: TGCAGCGTTGCCGCCCTAGCGGGAGAGACCCAGTACTTC
d_gene: NA; j_gene: TRBJ2-1; abundance: NA; v_gene: TRBV28; CDR3aa: CAILPKGLGNEQFF; CDR3nt: TGTGCCATCCTACCCAAGGGGTTGGGCAATGAGCAGTTCTTC
d_gene: TRBD1; j_gene: TRBJ2-4; abundance: many; v_gene: TRBV9; CDR3aa: CASSVGTGGFNIQYF; CDR3nt: TGTGCCAGCAGCGTAGGGACAGGGGGCTTTAACATTCAGTACTTC
d_gene: NA; j_gene: TRBJ1-2; abundance: NA; v_gene: TRBV19; CDR3aa: CASSTKSNYGYTF; CDR3nt: TGTGCCAGTAGTACCAAGTCTAACTATGGCTACACCTTC
d_gene: TRBD1; j_gene: TRBJ1-1; abundance: many; v_gene: TRBV5-1; CDR3aa: CASSGDRDTEAFF; CDR3nt: TGCGCCAGCAGCGGCGACAGGGACACTGAAGCTTTCTTT
d_gene: NA; j_gene: TRBJ2-5; abundance: NA; v_gene: TRBV10-3; CDR3aa: CAISEFRSGPSGGTQYF; CDR3nt: TGTGCCATCAGTGAGTTCAGGAGCGGACCATCGGGCGGGACCCAGTACTTC
d_gene: TRBD2; j_gene: TRBJ2-1; abundance: few; v_gene: TRBV11-3; CDR3aa: CASSQLAGPNNEQFF; CDR3nt: TGTGCCAGCAGCCAACTAGCGGGCCCCAACAATGAGCAGTTCTTC
d_gene: NA; j_gene: TRBJ2-1; abundance: NA; v_gene: TRBV29-1; CDR3aa: CSAISRETSREQFF; CDR3nt: TGCAGCGCCATCTCGAGGGAAACCTCCCGGGAGCAGTTCTTC
d_gene: TRBD2; j_gene: TRBJ2-1; abundance: many; v_gene: TRBV6-2/TRBV6-3; CDR3aa: CASSSLAGLGNEQFF; CDR3nt: TGTGCCAGCAGTTCCCTAGCGGGATTGGGCAATGAGCAGTTCTTC
d_gene: NA; j_gene: TRBJ2-7; abundance: NA; v_gene: TRBV10-3; CDR3aa: CAIAGTAGLEQYF; CDR3nt: TGTGCCATTGCCGGGACAGCGGGATTGGAGCAGTACTTC
d_gene: NA; j_gene: TRBJ2-1; abundance: few; v_gene: TRBV9; CDR3aa: CASSVGGDEQFF; CDR3nt: TGTGCCAGCAGCGTAGGTGGCGATGAGCAGTTCTTC
d_gene: TRBD2; j_gene: TRBJ2-1; abundance: many; v_gene: TRBV14; CDR3aa: CASSQDLGGSNEQFF; CDR3nt: TGTGCCAGCAGCCAAGATTTGGGGGGGAGCAATGAGCAGTTCTTC
d_gene: NA; j_gene: TRBJ2-1; abundance: NA; v_gene: TRBV7-9; CDR3aa: CASSFQRTYNEQFF; CDR3nt: TGTGCCAGCAGCTTTCAGCGAACTTACAATGAGCAGTTCTTC
d_gene: NA; j_gene: TRBJ2-6; abundance: few; v_gene: TRBV29-1; CDR3aa: CSVATRAGANVLTF; CDR3nt: TGCAGCGTCGCTACCAGGGCGGGGGCCAACGTCCTGACTTTC
d_gene: TRBD1; j_gene: TRBJ1-1; abundance: few; v_gene: TRBV7-8; CDR3aa: CASILRTGNTEAFF; CDR3nt: TGTGCCAGCATCCTGAGGACAGGGAACACTGAAGCTTTCTTT
d_gene: NA; j_gene: TRBJ2-5; abundance: few; v_gene: TRBV7-7; CDR3aa: CASSPFRAVRRETQYF; CDR3nt: TGTGCTAGCAGCCCCTTTAGGGCAGTCCGTAGGGAGACCCAGTACTTC
d_gene: NA; j_gene: TRBJ2-6; abundance: NA; v_gene: TRBV28; CDR3aa: CASIPLKSGANVLTF; CDR3nt: TGTGCCAGCATCCCCTTGAAGTCTGGGGCCAACGTCCTGACTTTC
d_gene: NA; j_gene: TRBJ2-2; abundance: many; v_gene: TRBV28; CDR3aa: CASSLEPGGELFF; CDR3nt: TGTGCCAGCAGTTTGGAGCCAGGTGGGGAGCTGTTTTTT
d_gene: NA; j_gene: TRBJ2-1; abundance: NA; v_gene: TRBV29-1; CDR3aa: CSVEVEPLYNEQFF; CDR3nt: TGCAGCGTTGAAGTGGAGCCCCTCTACAATGAGCAGTTCTTC
d_gene: NA; j_gene: TRBJ2-7; abundance: NA; v_gene: TRBV13; CDR3aa: CASGFNREQYF; CDR3nt: TGTGCCAGCGGCTTTAATCGCGAGCAGTACTTC
d_gene: NA; j_gene: TRBJ1-1; abundance: few; v_gene: TRBV20-1; CDR3aa: CSAKKPLRVGTEAFF; CDR3nt: TGCAGTGCTAAGAAGCCCCTAAGGGTAGGCACTGAAGCTTTCTTT
d_gene: NA; j_gene: TRBJ2-2; abundance: NA; v_gene: TRBV2; CDR3aa: CASREGTRELFF; CDR3nt: TGTGCCAGCAGGGAGGGGACCCGGGAGCTGTTTTTT